Shown below are 2 T cell receptor beta chains from a single sample sequenced in a study of read filtering for tumor transcriptome and immune sequencing. Molecular barcoded adaptors covering alpha/delta and beta/gamma chains were used on 400 ng RNA. A single record per CDR3 protein comes from TCRdb applying MiXCR to the reads. This sample has some 9,000 distinct CDR3 sequences, with approximately 15% found just once. The sample was a population of CD138-negative cells sorted from bone marrow. The receptors originated from a donor at least 40 years old with multiple myeloma.

This clonotype appeared once. The chain recombines TRBV29-1 with TRBJ1-1; D might be TRBD1 (5 bases). The V and J ends lost 5 bases and 10 bases respectively, with 32 bases between them. Per germline, CDR1 SQVTM and CDR2 ANQGSEA. CDR3 length: 17 residues. Written as DNA, the CDR3 is TGCAGCGTTCTACCCTCCGGGACGACGCTTTCAAGTCGTCGAGCTTTCTTT. It encodes CSVLPSGTTLSSRRAFF.

This clonotype was seen ten or more times. This chain links TRBV30 with TRBJ2-3, with D possibly being TRBD2 (6 bases). Germline CDR1 and CDR2: GTSNPN and SVGIG (reference sequence). V lost 4 bases and J lost 6, with 11 bases in between. The CDR3 contains 12 residues. CDR3 in DNA: TGTGCCTGGAATGGAGGGCGGGATACGCAGTATTTT. Its translation: CAWNGGRDTQYF.